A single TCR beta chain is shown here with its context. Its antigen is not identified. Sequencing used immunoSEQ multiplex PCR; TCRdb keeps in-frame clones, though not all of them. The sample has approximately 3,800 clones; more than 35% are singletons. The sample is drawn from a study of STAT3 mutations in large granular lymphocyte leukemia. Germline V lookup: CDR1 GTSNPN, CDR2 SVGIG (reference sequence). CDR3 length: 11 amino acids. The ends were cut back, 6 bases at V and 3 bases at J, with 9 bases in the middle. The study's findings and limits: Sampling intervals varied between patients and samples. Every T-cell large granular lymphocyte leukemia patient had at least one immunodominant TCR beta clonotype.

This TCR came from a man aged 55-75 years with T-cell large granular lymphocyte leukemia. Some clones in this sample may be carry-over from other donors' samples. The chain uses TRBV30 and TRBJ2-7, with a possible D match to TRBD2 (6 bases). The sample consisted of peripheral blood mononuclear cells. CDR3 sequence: CACAGFYEQYF. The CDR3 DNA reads TGTGCCTGCGCGGGATTCTACGAGCAGTACTTC.